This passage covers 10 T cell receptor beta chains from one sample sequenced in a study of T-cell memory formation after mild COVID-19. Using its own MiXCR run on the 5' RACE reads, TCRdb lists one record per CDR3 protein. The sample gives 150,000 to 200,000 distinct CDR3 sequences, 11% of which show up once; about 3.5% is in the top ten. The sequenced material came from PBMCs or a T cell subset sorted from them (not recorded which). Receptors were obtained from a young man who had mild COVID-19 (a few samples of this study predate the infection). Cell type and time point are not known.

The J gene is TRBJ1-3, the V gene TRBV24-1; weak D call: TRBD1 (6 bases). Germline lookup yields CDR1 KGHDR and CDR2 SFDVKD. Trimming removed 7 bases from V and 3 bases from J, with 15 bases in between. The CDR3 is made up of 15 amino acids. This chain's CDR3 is CATRSSGALGNTIYF. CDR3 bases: TGTGCCACCAGATCCTCAGGGGCACTTGGAAACACCATATATTTT.

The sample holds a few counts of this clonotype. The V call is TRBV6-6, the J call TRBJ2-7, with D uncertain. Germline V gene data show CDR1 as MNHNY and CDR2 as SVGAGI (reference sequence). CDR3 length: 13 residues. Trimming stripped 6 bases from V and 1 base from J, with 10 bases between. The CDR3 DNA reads TGTGCCAGCAGGTCGCGAGAGTCCTACGAGCAGTACTTC. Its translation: CASRSRESYEQYF.

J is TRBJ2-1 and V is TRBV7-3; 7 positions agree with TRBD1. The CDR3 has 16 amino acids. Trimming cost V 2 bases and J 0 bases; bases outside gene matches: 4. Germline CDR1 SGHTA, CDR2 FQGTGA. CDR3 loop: CASSLRWDSSYNEQFF. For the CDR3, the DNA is TGTGCCAGCAGCTTACGATGGGACAGCTCCTACAATGAGCAGTTCTTC.

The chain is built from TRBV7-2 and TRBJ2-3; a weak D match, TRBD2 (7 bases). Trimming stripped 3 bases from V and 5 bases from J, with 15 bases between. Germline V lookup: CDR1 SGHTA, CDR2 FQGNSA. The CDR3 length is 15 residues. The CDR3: CASSFPVGGQDTQYF. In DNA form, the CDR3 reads TGTGCCAGCAGCTTTCCGGTGGGGGGGCAAGATACGCAGTATTTT.

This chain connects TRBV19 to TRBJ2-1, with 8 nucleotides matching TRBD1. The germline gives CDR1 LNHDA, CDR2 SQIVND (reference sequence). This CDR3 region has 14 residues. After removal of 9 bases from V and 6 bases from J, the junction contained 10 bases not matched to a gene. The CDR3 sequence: CASKGRTGSNEQFF. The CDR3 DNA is TGTGCCAGCAAGGGGCGGACAGGGAGCAATGAGCAGTTCTTC.

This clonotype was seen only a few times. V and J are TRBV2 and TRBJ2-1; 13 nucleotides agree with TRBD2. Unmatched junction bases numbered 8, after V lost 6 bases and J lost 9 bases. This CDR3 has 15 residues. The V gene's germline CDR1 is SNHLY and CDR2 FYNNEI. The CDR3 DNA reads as TGTGCCAGCAGCAAACTAGCGGGGGGGCAAGGTGAGCAGTTCTTC. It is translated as CASSKLAGGQGEQFF. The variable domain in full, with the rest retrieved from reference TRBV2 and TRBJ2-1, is EPEVTQTPSHQVTQMGQEVILRCVPISNHLYFYWYRQILGQKVEFLVSFYNNEISEKSEIFDDQFSVERPDGSNFTLKIRSTKLEDSAMYFCASSKLAGGQGEQFFGPGTRLTVL.

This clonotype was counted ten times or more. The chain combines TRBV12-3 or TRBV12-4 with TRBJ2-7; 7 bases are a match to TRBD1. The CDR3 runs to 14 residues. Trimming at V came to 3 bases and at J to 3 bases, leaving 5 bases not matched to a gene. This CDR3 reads CASSFWDRIYEQYF. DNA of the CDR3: TGTGCCAGCAGTTTCTGGGACAGAATCTACGAGCAGTACTTC.

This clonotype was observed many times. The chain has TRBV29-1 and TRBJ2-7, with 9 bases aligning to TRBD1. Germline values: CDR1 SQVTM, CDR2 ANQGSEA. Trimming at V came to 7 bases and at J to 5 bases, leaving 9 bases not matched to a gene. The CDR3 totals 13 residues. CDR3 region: CSAGQGNFDEQYF. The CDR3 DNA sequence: TGCAGCGCGGGACAGGGTAATTTCGACGAGCAGTACTTC.

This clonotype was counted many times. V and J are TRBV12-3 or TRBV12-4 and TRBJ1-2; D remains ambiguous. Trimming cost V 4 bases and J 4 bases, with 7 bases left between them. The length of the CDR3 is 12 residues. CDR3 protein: CASSSSGYGYTF. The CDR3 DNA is TGTGCCAGCAGTTCGTCAGGCTATGGCTACACCTTC.

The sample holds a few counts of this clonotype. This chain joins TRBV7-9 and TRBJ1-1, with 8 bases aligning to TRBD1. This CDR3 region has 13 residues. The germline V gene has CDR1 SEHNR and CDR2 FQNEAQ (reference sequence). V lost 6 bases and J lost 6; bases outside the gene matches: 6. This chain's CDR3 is CASSSQGAAEAFF. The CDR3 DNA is TGTGCCAGCAGTTCTCAGGGGGCTGCTGAAGCTTTCTTT. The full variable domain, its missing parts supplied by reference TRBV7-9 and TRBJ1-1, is DTGVSQNPRHKITKRGQNVTFRCDPISEHNRLYWYRQTLGQGPEFLTYFQNEAQLEKSRLLSDRFSAERPKGSFSTLEIQRTEQGDSAMYLCASSSQGAAEAFFGQGTRLTVV.